The rows below give T cell receptor beta chains drawn from one sample of a study of STAT3 mutations in large granular lymphocyte leukemia. The repertoire was sequenced with immunoSEQ multiplex PCR; TCRdb's copy has only in-frame clones and lacks some. The table includes roughly 31,000 clones, around 80% detected once. The sequencing input was peripheral blood mononuclear cells. All receptors come from a woman between 50 and 59 years old with T-cell large granular lymphocyte leukemia. Some clones in this sample may be carry-over from other donors' samples. Each CDR3 is given with its conserved first and last residue. Each record gives: J gene, clone size, V gene, CDR3 length, D gene, CDR3 protein, CDR3 DNA. D genes are given only for firm matches. The size entry is marked missing in some rows and otherwise reads once, few, many or a size class.

J: TRBJ2-3; size: few; V: TRBV6-5; length: 13; D: -; CDR3: CASSYTGTDTQYF; DNA: TGTGCCAGCAGTTACACGGGGACAGATACGCAGTATTTT
J: TRBJ2-7; size: -; V: TRBV6-5; length: 15; D: -; CDR3: CASRPLNSFSYEQYF; DNA: TGTGCCAGCAGGCCACTGAACTCTTTCTCCTACGAGCAGTACTTC
J: TRBJ2-7; size: -; V: TRBV11-2; length: 13; D: -; CDR3: CASSVTGPYEQYF; DNA: TGTGCCAGCAGCGTAACAGGTCCGTACGAGCAGTACTTC
J: TRBJ2-3; size: -; V: TRBV4-3; length: 16; D: -; CDR3: CASSQDSGQGTDTQYF; DNA: TGCGCCAGCAGCCAAGACAGCGGCCAGGGCACAGATACGCAGTATTTT
J: TRBJ1-3; size: once; V: TRBV29-1; length: 15; D: TRBD1; CDR3: CSVTGGDPDGNTIYF; DNA: TGCAGCGTTACAGGGGGTGACCCTGACGGAAACACCATATATTTT
J: TRBJ2-7; size: -; V: TRBV7-6; length: 13; D: -; CDR3: CASSPQPLDEQYF; DNA: TGTGCCAGCAGCCCGCAGCCACTCGACGAGCAGTACTTC
J: TRBJ1-6; size: once; V: TRBV6-6; length: 15; D: -; CDR3: CASSYRTESAAPLHF; DNA: TGTGCCAGCAGTTACCGGACAGAATCAGCCGCACCCCTCCACTTT
J: TRBJ1-2; size: -; V: TRBV4-3; length: 13; D: -; CDR3: CASSQGHGYGYTF; DNA: TGCGCCAGCAGCCAAGGACACGGTTATGGCTACACCTTC
J: TRBJ1-5; size: -; V: TRBV7-9; length: 13; D: -; CDR3: CASSGGVNQPQHF; DNA: TGTGCCAGCAGTGGGGGGGTCAATCAGCCCCAGCATTTT
J: TRBJ2-7; size: few; V: TRBV4-1; length: 12; D: -; CDR3: CASSQVAGEQYF; DNA: TGCGCCAGCAGCCAAGTCGCGGGAGAGCAGTACTTC
J: TRBJ2-7; size: -; V: TRBV5-1; length: 14; D: -; CDR3: CASSLQTGGHEQYF; DNA: TGCGCCAGCAGCTTGCAGACAGGCGGCCACGAGCAGTACTTC
J: TRBJ1-2; size: -; V: TRBV5-4; length: 13; D: TRBD1; CDR3: CASSPGGDRVNTF; DNA: TGTGCCAGCAGCCCTGGAGGGGACAGGGTTAACACCTTC
J: TRBJ1-5; size: -; V: TRBV7-2; length: 18; D: TRBD1; CDR3: CASSFRHLGQGSNQPQHF; DNA: TGTGCCAGCAGCTTCAGACACTTAGGACAGGGTAGCAATCAGCCCCAGCATTTT
J: TRBJ2-2; size: -; V: TRBV6-5; length: 16; D: TRBD2; CDR3: CASSYRAGGNTGELFF; DNA: TGTGCCAGCAGTTACCGGGCGGGAGGGAACACCGGGGAGCTGTTTTTT
J: TRBJ2-3; size: -; V: TRBV7-9; length: 15; D: -; CDR3: CASSLGETGTDTQYF; DNA: TGTGCCAGCAGCTTAGGGGAGACAGGAACAGATACGCAGTATTTT
J: TRBJ1-1; size: -; V: TRBV7-9; length: 15; D: -; CDR3: CASSPTSGGNTEAFF; DNA: TGTGCCAGCAGCCCGACATCGGGGGGGAACACTGAAGCTTTCTTT
J: TRBJ1-2; size: -; V: TRBV14; length: 15; D: TRBD1; CDR3: CASSQWTGVNYGYTF; DNA: TGTGCCAGCAGCCAATGGACAGGAGTCAACTATGGCTACACCTTC
J: TRBJ2-7; size: -; V: TRBV28; length: 12; D: -; CDR3: CASRGQFHEQYF; DNA: TGTGCCAGCAGAGGACAGTTCCACGAGCAGTACTTC
J: TRBJ1-2; size: -; V: TRBV28; length: 13; D: TRBD1; CDR3: CASSSTGTYGYTF; DNA: TGTGCCAGCAGTTCGACAGGGACCTATGGCTACACCTTC
J: TRBJ2-5; size: -; V: TRBV7-9; length: 12; D: -; CDR3: CASSLSTETQYF; DNA: TGTGCCAGCAGCTTATCTACCGAGACCCAGTACTTC
J: TRBJ2-6; size: -; V: TRBV28; length: 14; D: -; CDR3: CASSGSSGANVLTF; DNA: TGTGCCAGCAGTGGCAGCTCTGGGGCCAACGTCCTGACTTTC
J: TRBJ1-1; size: -; V: TRBV30; length: 15; D: -; CDR3: CAWSVRWAPNTEAFF; DNA: TGTGCCTGGAGTGTACGATGGGCGCCGAACACTGAAGCTTTCTTT
J: TRBJ2-7; size: -; V: TRBV5-4; length: 15; D: TRBD1; CDR3: CASSLRQGALDEQYF; DNA: TGTGCCAGCAGCTTGAGACAGGGGGCGCTGGACGAGCAGTACTTC
J: TRBJ1-1; size: -; V: TRBV18; length: 14; D: -; CDR3: CASSKAGYGTEAFF; DNA: TGTGCCAGCTCAAAAGCAGGGTACGGCACTGAAGCTTTCTTT
J: TRBJ2-7; size: -; V: TRBV7-2; length: 15; D: TRBD2; CDR3: CASRPSGRPVDEQYF; DNA: TGTGCCAGCAGACCTAGCGGGAGGCCTGTGGACGAGCAGTACTTC
J: TRBJ1-2; size: -; V: TRBV11-2; length: 12; D: TRBD1; CDR3: CASSTRDRSYTF; DNA: TGTGCCAGCAGCACGCGGGACAGGAGCTACACCTTC
J: TRBJ2-7; size: -; V: TRBV5-4; length: 13; D: -; CDR3: CASSPTGWGEQYF; DNA: TGTGCCAGCAGTCCCACTGGTTGGGGGGAGCAGTACTTC
J: TRBJ2-7; size: few; V: TRBV28; length: 15; D: -; CDR3: CASKEGTAGRHEQYF; DNA: TGTGCCAGCAAGGAGGGTACAGCAGGTCGGCACGAGCAGTACTTC
J: TRBJ2-7; size: -; V: TRBV4-1; length: 14; D: -; CDR3: CASSPSVPTYEQYF; DNA: TGCGCCAGCAGCCCTAGCGTCCCAACCTACGAGCAGTACTTC
J: TRBJ1-1; size: few; V: TRBV7-2; length: 16; D: -; CDR3: CASSPREAGFNTEAFF; DNA: TGTGCCAGCAGCCCCAGGGAGGCGGGATTTAACACTGAAGCTTTCTTT
J: TRBJ2-5; size: -; V: TRBV7-9; length: 14; D: -; CDR3: CASSRLAAQETQYF; DNA: TGTGCCAGCAGCCGGCTGGCGGCCCAAGAGACCCAGTACTTC
J: TRBJ2-1; size: -; V: TRBV29-1; length: 13; D: -; CDR3: CSVDGQAGDEQFF; DNA: TGCAGCGTTGACGGCCAGGCAGGGGATGAGCAGTTCTTC
J: TRBJ1-3; size: once; V: TRBV29-1; length: 12; D: -; CDR3: CSVGNSGNTIYF; DNA: TGCAGCGTGGGAAATTCTGGAAACACCATATATTTT
J: TRBJ1-1; size: -; V: TRBV18; length: 13; D: -; CDR3: CASSPGLNTEAFF; DNA: TGTGCCAGCTCCCCGGGGTTGAACACTGAAGCTTTCTTT
J: TRBJ1-2; size: medium-sized; V: TRBV5-4; length: 17; D: -; CDR3: CASSLGVGGRRDYGYTF; DNA: TGTGCCAGCAGCTTGGGAGTGGGGGGACGAAGGGACTATGGCTACACCTTC
J: TRBJ1-4; size: -; V: TRBV5-1; length: 16; D: TRBD1; CDR3: CASSRNPQGSNEKLFF; DNA: TGCGCCAGCAGCCGCAACCCACAGGGGTCTAATGAAAAACTGTTTTTT
J: TRBJ2-5; size: few; V: TRBV5-1; length: 12; D: -; CDR3: CASSPEGETQYF; DNA: TGCGCCAGCAGCCCCGAGGGGGAGACCCAGTACTTC
J: TRBJ1-5; size: -; V: TRBV19; length: 12; D: -; CDR3: CASSIVHQPQHF; DNA: TGTGCCAGTAGTATAGTGCACCAGCCCCAGCATTTT